The subject of this entry is one T cell receptor (beta chain). This clone's antigen is unknown. No per-base quality is available; no much larger clone lies one base away. The donors were healthy, HIV-negative adults with no recently reported acute infections or vaccinations. Every donor was a Caucasian adult living in Nashville, Tennessee, USA. CD4+ T cells were enriched by magnetic negative selection; naive cells were then positively selected on CD45RA, and the negative fraction formed the memory subset. After blood collection by leukapheresis, PBMCs were isolated using Ficoll-Histopaque density gradient centrifugation and then cryopreserved in the vapor phase of liquid nitrogen. Analytical flow cytometry was used to check the purity and quantity of each magnetically sorted T cell population. From each sorted fraction, genomic DNA was isolated and quantified by UV absorbance on a Nanodrop 2000c.

The record originates from a study of shared clonotypes between healthy human individuals (dated by TCRdb to the early 2020s). Turning to the overall study: Three men and a couple of women, aged 18 to 49 years, made up the cohort. Each donor's leukapheresis produced roughly between roughly 0.9 and 9 billion PBMCs. For each donor, CD4 naive and CD4 memory were each given three plates, CD8 naive was given two plates, and CD8 memory was given one plate. To increase sequencing depth and limit assay-specific biases, different laboratories used diverse techniques to prepare libraries and sequence TCR repertoires. The study deeply sequenced blood TCR repertoires of five healthy adults to estimate repertoire size and the extent of clonotype sharing between individuals.

The CDR3, from cysteine to phenylalanine, totals 15 residues. Only the CDR3 DNA is retained, 45 bases long and in frame from the first base. Via the germline V gene, CDR1 is KGHSH and CDR2 LQKENI. V lost 6 bases and J lost 3 bases; the stretch between them is 18 bases long. General study outcomes and caveats: Because the study included only a small number of donors, the genetic and exposure-history diversity represented was limited. Even with the large sequencing depth, rarefaction of the sorted-subset datasets indicated that sequencing was incomplete. Sharing across a few donors was observed for 4.5% to 6.5% of naive CD4, under 4% of naive CD8, roughly 2.4% of memory CD4, and over 0.3% of memory CD8 clonotypes. Estimated clonotype richness was generally larger for naive than for memory subsets. Higher generation probabilities were observed for clonotypes shared by all four sorted-subset donors than for non-shared clonotypes. Pairwise subsampling indicated that sequencing depth was expected to affect the degree of clonotype sharing among donors. Sampling was limited to blood, and TCR repertoires in tissue likely differ from TCR repertoires in blood.

TCR CDR3 regions were amplified from genomic DNA by multiplex PCR using the deep immunoSEQ assay. Extracted genomic DNA from each cell subset was distributed evenly across all wells of several immunoSEQ 96-well plates, and each plate was treated as a replicate. For sorted subsets, each replicate PCR was loaded with 200 to 250 ng genomic DNA, equivalent to about 30,000 T cell genomes. Purified libraries were measured with a Qubit 3.0 fluorometer, size-checked on a Bioanalyzer 2100, and measured again with the KAPA Library Quantification kit. Every immunoSEQ 96-well plate was sequenced on a dedicated single-read 150-cycle Illumina NextSeq 550 flow cell. In the original analysis: The immunoSEQ output contained only junctional sequences without quality scores, so filtering could not match that applied to full-length reads. To assign V/J genes and CDR3, sequences were annotated using PyIR, a Python wrapper for IgBLAST v1.9, with IMGT germline references. Reads were filtered out if the reads had weak V/J assignments (E-value above 1e-6), no CDR3, stop codons, out-of-frame junctions, or ambiguous translated residues. V3J clonotypes were defined as sequences sharing the same inferred V gene, J gene, and CDR3 amino acid sequence. To compute the percentage overlap between repertoires, the number of shared unique clonotypes was divided by the size of the smaller repertoire. RTK rarefaction, the Chao1 estimator, and Recon v2.1 estimates of unobserved clonotypes were used to assess repertoire richness. For all TCRbeta clonotypes obtained by the gDNA method from four donors, generation probabilities were computed with OLGA. Entries here come from immuneACCESS through TCRdb and include only in-frame sequences with V and J called. Some clones fail to appear in such tables; in the studies checked, an unresolved V gene covers under half of the shortfall, and the cause of the remainder is unknown. V and J calls and clone size are given by that table; D and trimming were obtained from the DNA. The sample records approximately 1,500,000 clones, 95% to 97% of which are singletons. 0.95% to 1.5% of the sample comes from the top ten.

Sequencing was carried out using naive CD4+ T cells sorted from blood. Taken with the paper, the label for cell subset or site translates to: CD45RA+ positively selected. Recombination connected TRBV18 to TRBJ2-7; TRBD2 could be the D gene, as 6 bases match. The receptor was isolated from a young man in good health. The CDR3 reads as follows: CASSELTRVIYEQYF. The bases read TGTGCCAGCTCCGAACTGACTAGAGTGATCTACGAGCAGTACTTC.